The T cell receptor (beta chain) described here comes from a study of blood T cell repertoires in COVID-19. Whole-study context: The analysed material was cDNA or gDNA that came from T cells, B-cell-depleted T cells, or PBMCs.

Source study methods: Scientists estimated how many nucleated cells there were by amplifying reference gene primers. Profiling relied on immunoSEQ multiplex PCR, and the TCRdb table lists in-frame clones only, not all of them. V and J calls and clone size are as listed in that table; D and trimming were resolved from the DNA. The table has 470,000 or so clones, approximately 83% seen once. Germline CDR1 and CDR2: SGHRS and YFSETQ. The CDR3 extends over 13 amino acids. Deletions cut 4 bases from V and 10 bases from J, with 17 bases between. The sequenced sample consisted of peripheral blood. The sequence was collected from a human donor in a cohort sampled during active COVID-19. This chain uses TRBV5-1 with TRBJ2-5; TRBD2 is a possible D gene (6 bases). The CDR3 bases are TGCGCCAGCAGCCTTGGGACTGAGGGTGTCCAGTACTTC. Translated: CASSLGTEGVQYF.